The next 30 T cell receptor beta chains were all read from a single sample in a study of shared clonotypes between healthy human individuals. Sequenced by immunoSEQ multiplex PCR; TCRdb stores in-frame clones only, minus some. The sample lists under 2,000,000 clones, approximately 94% seen once, with 1% to 1.5% in the top ten. CD45RO-negative, CCR7-selected cells formed the naive CD8 fraction, which excluded terminally differentiated effector memory CD45RA+ cells. The material sequenced was naive CD8+ T cells sorted from blood. All receptors come from a man aged 18 to 30 in good health.

The gene calls are TRBV5-4 and TRBJ2-2; 10 nucleotides align to TRBD2. The length of the CDR3 is 15 residues. J gave up 1 base and V 3 bases, and 0 bases lay outside the gene matches. CDR1 is SGHNT and CDR2 is YYREEE in the germline V gene (reference sequence). CDR3 nucleotide sequence: TGTGCCAGCAGCTGGACTAGCGGGAACACCGGGGAGCTGTTTTTT. This codes for CASSWTSGNTGELFF.

The CDR3 is CASSLSGAASEAFF. In nucleotides, the CDR3 is TGTGCCAGCAGTTTATCAGGGGCTGCCAGTGAAGCTTTCTTT. The chain uses TRBV27 and TRBJ1-1; D is perhaps TRBD1 (5 bases). The germline CDR1 and CDR2 sequences are MNHEY and SMNVEV (reference sequence). V lost 0 bases and J 7 bases, leaving 12 bases between the germline ends. This CDR3 region has 14 residues.

This clone is a singleton in its sample. The chain employs TRBV10-3 and TRBJ2-1; 10 nucleotides align to TRBD2. This CDR3 comprises 18 residues. Germline V gene data show CDR1 as ENHRY and CDR2 as SYGVKD. The V segment lost 3 bases and the J segment 6 bases; nucleotides outside the gene matches: 14. The CDR3 here is CAISEPGLAAPEVNEQFF. The CDR3 DNA sequence: TGTGCCATCAGTGAACCTGGACTAGCGGCCCCTGAGGTCAATGAGCAGTTCTTC.

This rearrangement joins TRBV27 to TRBJ1-4, with TRBD1 identical over 11 bases. With 5 bases clipped from V and 8 bases from J, the junction kept 7 bases outside the gene matches. The germline V gene encodes CDR1 MNHEY and CDR2 SMNVEV (reference sequence). This CDR3 is built from 15 residues. The CDR3 is CASSARTGGKEKLFF. CDR3 DNA sequence: TGTGCCAGCAGTGCCAGGACAGGGGGCAAAGAAAAACTGTTTTTT.

The gene calls are TRBV28 and TRBJ2-5, with D tentatively TRBD2 (7 bases). CDR1 and CDR2 from the germline V gene are MDHEN and SYDVKM. The CDR3 extends over 16 amino acids. V dropped 1 base and J dropped 4 bases, with 16 bases sitting between them. DNA of the CDR3: TGTGCCAGCAGTTTATTAGGGGAGGGGGAGCGAGAGACCCAGTACTTC. It is translated as CASSLLGEGERETQYF. Combining the CDR3 with reference TRBV28 and TRBJ2-5 gives the whole variable domain DVKVTQSSRYLVKRTGEKVFLECVQDMDHENMFWYRQDPGLGLRLIYFSYDVKMKEKGDIPEGYSVSREKKERFSLILESASTNQTSMYLCASSLLGEGERETQYFGPGTRLLVL.

Comment on this clone: Additional DNA sequences in this sample encode the identical CDR3. The chain joins TRBV5-1 to TRBJ2-3, with 12 bases matching TRBD2. Trimming removed 0 bases from V and 1 base from J; junction bases left unmatched: 3. The germline CDR1 and CDR2 sequences are SGHRS and YFSETQ. The length of the CDR3 is 17 residues. The CDR3 sequence: CASSLVPSGGGTDTQYF. The CDR3 bases are TGCGCCAGCAGCTTGGTACCTAGCGGGGGGGGCACAGATACGCAGTATTTT.

This chain links TRBV7-9 with TRBJ2-7; 8 nucleotides match TRBD2. Germline V gene lookup returns CDR1 SEHNR and CDR2 FQNEAQ (reference sequence). Trimming cost V 5 bases and J 12 bases; bases outside gene matches: 12. CDR3 size: 13 residues. The CDR3 region is CASSPPGLEKRYF. The CDR3 DNA reads as TGTGCCAGCAGCCCACCGGGACTAGAAAAGCGGTACTTC. Looking up the rest from reference TRBV7-9 and TRBJ2-7 gives the full variable domain: DTGVSQNPRHKITKRGQNVTFRCDPISEHNRLYWYRQTLGQGPEFLTYFQNEAQLEKSRLLSDRFSAERPKGSFSTLEIQRTEQGDSAMYLCASSPPGLEKRYFGPGTRLTVT.

The V and J genes are TRBV10-3 and TRBJ1-2, with D possibly TRBD1 on 5 matching bases. CDR1 ENHRY and CDR2 SYGVKD come from the germline V gene. This CDR3 contains 15 residues. Between the trimmed V and J ends, which lost 0 bases and 3 bases, there was a span of 11 bases. CDR3 sequence reads: CAISESEGKDYGYTF. DNA for the CDR3: TGTGCCATCAGTGAGTCAGAGGGGAAGGACTATGGCTACACCTTC.

V is TRBV5-6 and J is TRBJ2-1; possibly TRBD1 or TRBD2 for D (5 bases each). CDR3 length: 15 amino acids. The germline CDR1 and CDR2 sequences are SGHDT and YYEEEE. V lost 3 bases and J 4 bases, leaving 14 bases between the germline ends. Here the CDR3 reads CASSSDGTMYNEQFF. The CDR3, as DNA: TGTGCCAGCAGCTCGGACGGGACGATGTACAATGAGCAGTTCTTC.

On this clone itself: Other DNA sequences in this specimen translate into the identical CDR3. The chain has TRBV27 and TRBJ2-7, with D maybe TRBD1 (6 bases). Germline CDR1 reads MNHEY; CDR2 reads SMNVEV (reference sequence). V lost 4 bases and J 1 base, leaving 11 bases between the germline ends. The CDR3 contains 14 residues. This CDR3 reads CASSSRTGSYEQYF. For the CDR3, the DNA is TGTGCCAGCAGTTCCCGAACAGGGTCCTACGAGCAGTACTTC.

The rearrangement joins TRBV5-5 to TRBJ1-1; TRBD1 matches 8 bases. The junction had 5 bases not matched to a gene; V was cut back by 6 bases and J by 4 bases. Germline lookup yields CDR1 SGHKS and CDR2 YYEKEE (reference sequence). The CDR3 extends over 13 amino acids. This CDR3 reads CASTQTGATEAFF. CDR3 DNA sequence: TGTGCCAGCACCCAGACAGGGGCCACTGAAGCTTTCTTT. Full variable domain (remainder filled in from reference TRBV5-5 and TRBJ1-1): DAGVTQSPTHLIKTRGQQVTLRCSPISGHKSVSWYQQVLGQGPQFIFQYYEKEERGRGNFPDRFSARQFPNYSSELNVNALLLGDSALYLCASTQTGATEAFFGQGTRLTVV.

The chain has TRBV19 and TRBJ1-5, with D uncertain. The CDR3 is 14 residues long. Trimming stripped 5 bases from V and 0 bases from J, with 8 bases between. CDR1 is LNHDA and CDR2 is SQIVND in the germline V gene (reference sequence). For the CDR3, the DNA is TGTGCCAGTAGTTCATGGGGTAGCAATCAGCCCCAGCATTTT. The encoded protein is CASSSWGSNQPQHF.

V usage is TRBV2 and J usage is TRBJ2-4, with D perhaps TRBD1 or TRBD2 (5 bases each). Germline lookup yields CDR1 SNHLY and CDR2 FYNNEI. This CDR3 has 18 residues. The V end lost 3 bases, the J end lost 0 bases, and 18 bases lay between the germline ends. This CDR3 is CASSEGVLVGLAKNIQYF. DNA of the CDR3: TGTGCCAGCAGTGAGGGGGTTCTGGTTGGATTAGCCAAAAACATTCAGTACTTC. Filled out from reference TRBV2 and TRBJ2-4, the complete variable domain reads EPEVTQTPSHQVTQMGQEVILRCVPISNHLYFYWYRQILGQKVEFLVSFYNNEISEKSEIFDDQFSVERPDGSNFTLKIRSTKLEDSAMYFCASSEGVLVGLAKNIQYFGAGTRLSVL.

This clone was counted a single time. The chain is built from TRBV9 and TRBJ2-1; 8 nucleotides match TRBD1. The length of the CDR3 is 13 residues. V shed 3 bases and J 8 bases; nucleotides not matched to a gene: 4. Germline lookup yields CDR1 SGDLS and CDR2 YYNGEE. The chain's CDR3 is CASSASGGHEQFF. CDR3 DNA: TGTGCCAGCAGCGCTTCAGGGGGCCATGAGCAGTTCTTC.

The V and J genes are TRBV14 and TRBJ2-3, with 11 nucleotides matching TRBD2. There are 15 residues in the CDR3. In germline, CDR1 is SGHDN, CDR2 FVKESK. The V gene end was trimmed by 4 bases and the J gene end by 6 bases; junction bases not matched to a gene: 6. The CDR3 protein is CASSLLAGASDTQYF. The CDR3 DNA reads as TGTGCCAGCAGCCTACTAGCGGGAGCCTCGGATACGCAGTATTTT.

The J gene is TRBJ2-7, the V gene TRBV7-9; tentatively, D is TRBD1 (6 bases). V was trimmed by 5 bases and J by 5 bases, leaving 16 bases between them. This CDR3 is 14 amino acids long. The germline V gene encodes CDR1 SEHNR and CDR2 FQNEAQ (reference sequence). In DNA, the CDR3 is TGTGCCAGCAGCACCTGGACAGAGAACCACGAGCAGTACTTC. Residues: CASSTWTENHEQYF.

This sequence joins TRBV4-3 and TRBJ1-1; TRBD1 matches 7 bases. J gave up 4 bases and V 4 bases, and 6 bases lay outside the gene matches. The CDR3 sequence is 14 residues long. Germline CDR1 and CDR2: LGHNA and YSLEER. Here the CDR3 reads CASSPRQGVTEAFF. Written as DNA, the CDR3 is TGCGCCAGCAGCCCCCGACAGGGTGTCACTGAAGCTTTCTTT.

In its sample, this clone was seen once. The chain carries TRBV6-1 and TRBJ2-7; D remains unclear. Trimming shortened V by 2 bases and J by 6 bases, and 17 bases separated the two germline ends. The CDR3 extends over 15 amino acids. Germline-derived CDR1 and CDR2 are MNHNS and SASEGT. The CDR3 region is CASSESRARTLEQYF. CDR3 coding DNA: TGTGCCAGCAGTGAATCCCGGGCCAGGACCCTCGAGCAGTACTTC.

To note about this clone: Other nucleotide sequences in the sample specify the same CDR3. The rearrangement uses TRBV5-4 and TRBJ2-2, with D perhaps TRBD2 (5 bases). V lost 2 bases, J lost 6 bases, and 5 bases lay in between. CDR1 and CDR2 from the germline V gene are SGHNT and YYREEE (reference sequence). The CDR3 runs to 12 residues. CDR3 nucleotide sequence: TGTGCCAGCAGCTTCGGGGCCGGGGAGCTGTTTTTT. This codes for CASSFGAGELFF.

The chain recombines TRBV10-3 with TRBJ2-5, with D perhaps TRBD1 (6 bases). Germline lookup yields CDR1 ENHRY and CDR2 SYGVKD. Trimming pared 6 bases from V and 2 bases from J, leaving 16 bases between. This CDR3 region has 15 residues. DNA for the CDR3: TGTGCCATCAGCAACCCGGGACAAGAGCAAGAGACCCAGTACTTC. Translated, it gives CAISNPGQEQETQYF.

Here the CDR3 DNA reads TGTGCCAGCAGGTATAAGAGCGGAGGATCCTACAATGAGCAGTTCTTC. Its translation: CASRYKSGGSYNEQFF. This chain connects TRBV6-6 to TRBJ2-1; the D gene is possibly TRBD2 (5 bases). V was cut by 6 bases and J by 1 base, with 16 bases left in between. The CDR3 is 16 amino acids. CDR1 MNHNY and CDR2 SVGAGI come from the germline V gene (reference sequence).

V is TRBV7-9 and J is TRBJ2-7; possible D gene TRBD1, 6 bases. CDR1 is SEHNR and CDR2 is FQNEAQ in the germline V gene (reference sequence). The CDR3 extends over 15 amino acids. V dropped 5 bases and J dropped 2 bases, with 16 bases sitting between them. CDR3 nucleotides: TGTGCCAGCAGCCGAGGCGAAGGACAGACCTACGAGCAGTACTTC. Translation gives CASSRGEGQTYEQYF.

In the case of this clone: The same CDR3 is also encoded by other DNA sequences in this sample. The CDR3 region has the DNA TGTGCCAGTAGTGCGGACAGGGAGGGGAATCAGCCCCAGCATTTT. Protein product: CASSADREGNQPQHF. The chain has TRBV19 and TRBJ1-5, with 8 bases fitting TRBD1. Trimming at V came to 5 bases and at J to 4 bases, leaving 7 bases not matched to a gene. Germline V lookup: CDR1 LNHDA, CDR2 SQIVND (reference sequence). The CDR3 contains 15 residues.

This clone appeared once. The V call is TRBV27, the J call TRBJ2-7, with D perhaps matching TRBD1 (6 bases). Germline CDR1 is MNHEY and CDR2 is SMNVEV (reference sequence). The CDR3 spans 14 residues. Deletions cut 6 bases from V and 2 bases from J, with 14 bases between. The CDR3 nucleotides read TGTGCCAGCAGGATACAGGGCGATACCTACGAGCAGTACTTC. Translated, it gives CASRIQGDTYEQYF.

The J gene is TRBJ1-6, the V gene TRBV14, with D perhaps matching TRBD1 (6 bases). This CDR3 region has 13 residues. Looked up from germline, CDR1 is SGHDN and CDR2 is FVKESK. The V end lost 5 bases, the J end lost 9 bases, and 11 bases lay between the germline ends. The CDR3 protein is CASSIVGGSPLHF. The CDR3 bases are TGTGCCAGCAGCATCGTAGGGGGTTCACCCCTCCACTTT. Combining the CDR3 with reference TRBV14 and TRBJ1-6 gives the whole variable domain EAGVTQFPSHSVIEKGQTVTLRCDPISGHDNLYWYRRVMGKEIKFLLHFVKESKQDESGMPNNRFLAERTGGTYSTLKVQPAELEDSGVYFCASSIVGGSPLHFGNGTRLTVT.

The chain combines TRBV27 with TRBJ1-5; the match to TRBD1 covers 7 bases. The ends lost 2 bases at V and 0 bases at J; junction bases unmatched: 1. Germline V CDR1 and CDR2: MNHEY, SMNVEV (reference sequence). The CDR3 sequence is 15 residues long. CDR3 in DNA: TGTGCCAGCAGTTTAGAGGGGGCTAGCAATCAGCCCCAGCATTTT. Translating gives CASSLEGASNQPQHF.

The chain combines TRBV4-1 with TRBJ2-7, with TRBD1 as a possible D gene (6 bases). The germline CDR1 and CDR2 sequences are MGHRA and YSYEKL. V lost 1 base to trimming and J lost 1 base, with 11 bases between them. The CDR3 runs 15 residues. In DNA, the CDR3 is TGCGCCAGCAGCCAAGCAGGACAGATTTCCTACGAGCAGTACTTC. Translation gives CASSQAGQISYEQYF.

The rearrangement links TRBV4-3 to TRBJ2-7, with TRBD2 matching over 12 bases. Trimming took 4 bases from V and 3 from J; bases not matched to a gene: 4. Germline lookup yields CDR1 LGHNA and CDR2 YSLEER. There are 15 residues in the CDR3. In nucleotides, the CDR3 is TGCGCCAGCAGCCCCCGACTAGCGGGAGACTACGAGCAGTACTTC. As protein: CASSPRLAGDYEQYF.

On this clone itself: This CDR3 is also generated by other DNA sequences in the sample. The gene calls are TRBV7-9 and TRBJ2-2; 7 positions agree with TRBD1. CDR3 length: 16 amino acids. The V and J ends lost 5 bases and 6 bases, in that order; junction bases with no gene match: 12. Germline V lookup: CDR1 SEHNR, CDR2 FQNEAQ (reference sequence). For the CDR3, the DNA is TGTGCCAGCAGCCCCCCGACAGGGAAGGGCGCCGGGGAGCTGTTTTTT. Its translation: CASSPPTGKGAGELFF.

V and J are TRBV7-9 and TRBJ2-1, with TRBD2 identical over 10 bases. The CDR3 is 17 residues long. Trimming cost V 4 bases and J 8 bases; bases outside gene matches: 14. Germline CDR1 reads SEHNR; CDR2 reads FQNEAQ (reference sequence). DNA of the CDR3: TGTGCCAGCAGCTCCTGGAGCCCTAGCGGGAGAAGGGATGAGCAGTTCTTC. Residues: CASSSWSPSGRRDEQFF. The whole variable domain, filled in from reference TRBV7-9 and TRBJ2-1, reads DTGVSQNPRHKITKRGQNVTFRCDPISEHNRLYWYRQTLGQGPEFLTYFQNEAQLEKSRLLSDRFSAERPKGSFSTLEIQRTEQGDSAMYLCASSSWSPSGRRDEQFFGPGTRLTVL.